The source of this T cell receptor beta chain is a study of T cells after yellow fever vaccination. By 5'RACE template switching, TCR cDNA was produced, with a universal primer site and UMIs added in the process. TCRdb re-called the 5' RACE reads through MiXCR, storing one row per CDR3 protein. Of some 300,000 distinct CDR3 sequences listed, less than 9.5% are singletons. This clonotype was counted many times. The antigen is undetermined. This CDR3 spans 13 amino acids. CDR1 and CDR2 (germline): ENHRY, SYGVKD. V was pared by 0 bases and J by 3 bases, with 5 bases between. Study outcomes and limitations: Post-booster repertoires contained most primary-vaccination clones again (roughly 96% CD4, over 70% CD8).

J is TRBJ1-1 and V is TRBV10-3; unclear D gene. The source material was CD4+ T cells sorted from PBMCs, sampled 5 days after the yellow fever booster vaccination. The TCR was taken from a man aged 18 to 29 who received the YFV17D yellow fever vaccine. CDR3 sequence (DNA): TGTGCCATCAGTGAGTCCCGGGACACTGAAGCTTTCTTT. It encodes CAISESRDTEAFF.